This T cell receptor beta chain originates from a study of shared clonotypes between healthy human individuals. Profiled with immunoSEQ multiplex PCR; TCRdb holds only in-frame clones, not every one. The repertoire holds around 700,000 clones, with about three quarters as singletons. This CDR3 has 14 amino acids. Germline V lookup: CDR1 SGHAT, CDR2 FQNNGV. V was clipped by 4 bases and J by 6 bases, with 16 bases between them. The rearrangement links TRBV11-2 to TRBJ2-7; D remains unclear. This clonotype originated in a woman aged 25 to 45 in good health. The sample comprised memory CD4+ T cells sorted from blood. The subset was: CD45RA-negative fraction. CDR3 DNA sequence: TGTGCCAGCAGCTACCCACCGGGCCCCTCCGAGCAGTACTTC. Residues: CASSYPPGPSEQYF. The variable domain in full, with the rest retrieved from reference TRBV11-2 and TRBJ2-7, is EAGVAQSPRYKIIEKRQSVAFWCNPISGHATLYWYQQILGQGPKLLIQFQNNGVVDDSQLPKDRFSAERLKGVDSTLKIQPAKLEDSAVYLCASSYPPGPSEQYFGPGTRLTVT.